This passage covers 30 T cell receptor beta chains from one sample sequenced in a study of T cell responses to AZD1222 COVID-19 vaccine. The data were produced by immunoSEQ multiplex PCR, yet TCRdb's version contains in-frame clones alone and is incomplete. The sample includes 100,000 to 150,000 clones, approximately 90% of them seen just once. Sequencing used peripheral blood, obtained on day 0 of AZD1222 vaccination. These receptors came from an adult in good health.

This chain connects TRBV5-1 to TRBJ2-2; no definite D call. This CDR3 region has 15 residues. The V and J ends lost 2 bases and 0 bases respectively, with 8 bases between them. CDR1 and CDR2 from the germline V gene are SGHRS and YFSETQ. The CDR3 region has the DNA TGCGCCAGCAGCTTCGGACGGGCGAACACCGGGGAGCTGTTTTTT. Encoded protein: CASSFGRANTGELFF.

This clone showed up just a few times. V usage is TRBV5-1 and J usage is TRBJ2-5; TRBD2 agrees at 7 bases. Germline loops: CDR1 SGHRS, CDR2 YFSETQ. J gave up 3 bases and V 0 bases, and 5 bases lay outside the gene matches. This CDR3 contains 15 residues. CDR3 region: CASSLGAGREETQYF. The CDR3 nucleotides read TGCGCCAGCAGCTTGGGGGCAGGGAGGGAAGAGACCCAGTACTTC.

J is TRBJ2-5 and V is TRBV6-5; D might be TRBD2 (6 bases). Germline CDR1 MNHEY, CDR2 SVGAGI. The CDR3 length is 12 residues. The V and J ends lost 5 bases and 4 bases respectively, with 8 bases between them. The CDR3 DNA sequence: TGTGCCAGCAGTCCGGGGGTAGAGACCCAGTACTTC. This codes for CASSPGVETQYF.

The rearrangement uses TRBV13 and TRBJ1-1, with D perhaps TRBD1 (5 bases). Germline V gives CDR1 PRHDT, CDR2 FYEKMQ (reference sequence). The CDR3 is 12 residues long. Trimming removed 1 base at V and 5 bases at J, with 5 bases between. CDR3 loop: CASSLAGTEAFF. The CDR3 bases are TGTGCCAGCAGCTTAGCAGGGACTGAAGCTTTCTTT.

The chain couples TRBV7-8 to TRBJ1-2, with D unclear. The germline CDR1 and CDR2 sequences are SGHVS and FQNEAQ. The CDR3 contains 17 residues. V dropped 5 bases and J dropped 5 bases, with 24 bases sitting between them. Here the CDR3 DNA reads TGTGCCAGCAGCCAGAAACGGGAGGGAGGTGGTGAATATGGCTACACCTTC. It codes for CASSQKREGGGEYGYTF.

V is TRBV28 and J is TRBJ2-7, with D possibly TRBD2 on 6 matching bases. From germline, CDR1 is MDHEN and CDR2 SYDVKM. V lost 3 bases and J 4 bases, leaving 13 bases between the germline ends. CDR3 length equals 14 residues. CDR3 sequence reads: CASSFGGTFYEQYF. The CDR3 bases are TGTGCCAGCAGTTTCGGAGGGACCTTTTACGAGCAGTACTTC. Full variable domain (missing parts from reference TRBV28 and TRBJ2-7): DVKVTQSSRYLVKRTGEKVFLECVQDMDHENMFWYRQDPGLGLRLIYFSYDVKMKEKGDIPEGYSVSREKKERFSLILESASTNQTSMYLCASSFGGTFYEQYFGPGTRLTVT.

The chain combines TRBV6-1 with TRBJ2-2; TRBD1 is a possible D gene (5 bases). V was pared by 3 bases and J by 1 base, with 9 bases between. CDR1 is MNHNS, CDR2 SASEGT, per germline. The CDR3 consists of 15 residues. The CDR3 region has the DNA TGTGCCAGCAGTGATAGGGGCCGGAACACCGGGGAGCTGTTTTTT. Translating gives CASSDRGRNTGELFF.

The chain recombines TRBV6-2 or TRBV6-3 with TRBJ2-7, with D maybe TRBD1 (5 bases). The CDR3 extends over 14 amino acids. CDR1 and CDR2 (germline): MNHEY, SVGEGT. V lost 6 bases and J lost 2, with 14 bases in between. CDR3 DNA: TGTGCCAGCAGGCCTTGGCAGGGTACCTACGAGCAGTACTTC. Translating gives CASRPWQGTYEQYF.

The V gene is TRBV11-2, the J gene TRBJ1-2; D is ambiguous. Trimming shortened V by 4 bases and J by 4 bases, and 10 bases separated the two germline ends. The CDR3 runs to 13 residues. Germline V gene data show CDR1 as SGHAT and CDR2 as FQNNGV. The CDR3, as DNA: TGTGCCAGCAGCTCCCCCCGTAGCTATGGCTACACCTTC. Its protein product is CASSSPRSYGYTF. Full variable domain (remainder filled in from reference TRBV11-2 and TRBJ1-2): EAGVAQSPRYKIIEKRQSVAFWCNPISGHATLYWYQQILGQGPKLLIQFQNNGVVDDSQLPKDRFSAERLKGVDSTLKIQPAKLEDSAVYLCASSSPRSYGYTFGSGTRLTVV.

This chain joins TRBV27 and TRBJ1-1, with TRBD1 as a possible D gene (5 bases). V was cut by 4 bases and J by 3 bases, with 21 bases left in between. Germline V lookup: CDR1 MNHEY, CDR2 SMNVEV (reference sequence). The CDR3 sequence is 17 residues long. CDR3 loop: CASSSMGVRVSDTEAFF. The CDR3 nucleotides are TGTGCCAGCAGTTCCATGGGGGTCCGCGTCTCGGACACTGAAGCTTTCTTT.

The gene calls are TRBV25-1 and TRBJ1-1; D is uncertain. CDR3 length: 13 residues. CDR1 is MGHDK, CDR2 SYGVNS, per germline. V lost 1 base to trimming and J lost 6 bases, with 9 bases between them. The CDR3 DNA follows: TGTGCCAGCAGTGAATTCTTAAGCTCTGAAGCTTTCTTT. Its translation is CASSEFLSSEAFF.

This sequence joins TRBV19 and TRBJ2-3; D is perhaps TRBD1 (5 bases). V gave up 5 bases and J gave up 7 bases, with 10 bases separating them. CDR1 is LNHDA and CDR2 is SQIVND in the germline V gene (reference sequence). The CDR3 runs to 12 residues. For the CDR3, the DNA is TGTGCCAGTAGTCCCCAGGGAAATACGCAGTATTTT. This codes for CASSPQGNTQYF.

The chain combines TRBV6-5 with TRBJ2-1, with D possibly being TRBD2 (6 bases). Germline loops: CDR1 MNHEY, CDR2 SVGAGI. The CDR3 spans 14 residues. Trimming pared 8 bases from V and 1 base from J, leaving 12 bases between. For the CDR3, the DNA is TGTGCCAGCGGGTCGGGAGCATCCTACAATGAGCAGTTCTTC. This gives the protein CASGSGASYNEQFF.

The rearrangement uses TRBV10-2 and TRBJ1-2, with 8 bases aligning to TRBD1. CDR1 and CDR2 from the germline V gene are WSHSY and SAAADI. The CDR3 runs to 13 residues. The V gene end was trimmed by 10 bases and the J gene end by 8 bases; junction bases not matched to a gene: 12. CDR3 DNA sequence: TGCGCCACCCCTACCCCGACAGGGGAGGGCTACACCTTC. Translation: CATPTPTGEGYTF.

This rearrangement joins TRBV27 to TRBJ2-1, with 12 nucleotides matching TRBD2. V was pared by 0 bases and J by 10 bases, with 7 bases of the junction left unmatched. The CDR3 spans 16 residues. CDR1 MNHEY and CDR2 SMNVEV come from the germline V gene (reference sequence). CDR3 sequence reads: CASSLSSSGGAREQFF. Here the CDR3 DNA reads TGTGCCAGCAGTTTATCTTCTAGCGGGGGGGCACGAGAGCAGTTCTTC.

This chain connects TRBV5-4 to TRBJ2-5; the match to TRBD1 covers 7 bases. Germline V gene data show CDR1 as SGHNT and CDR2 as YYREEE (reference sequence). Unmatched junction bases numbered 2, after V lost 0 bases and J lost 3 bases. The CDR3 has 14 residues. As DNA, the CDR3 is TGTGCCAGCAGCTTGGTGGGACAGAAAGAGACCCAGTACTTC. Translating gives CASSLVGQKETQYF.

This chain connects TRBV6-2 or TRBV6-3 to TRBJ1-1; 7 nucleotides agree with TRBD1. Germline V gene lookup returns CDR1 MNHEY and CDR2 SVGEGT. This CDR3 comprises 14 residues. V dropped 5 bases and J dropped 2; count of bases not matched to a gene: 5. CDR3 bases: TGTGCCAGCAGTGACCACAGGGGAAACACTGAAGCTTTCTTT. Translating gives CASSDHRGNTEAFF.

The J gene is TRBJ1-5, the V gene TRBV24-1; D is unresolved. Germline CDR1 KGHDR, CDR2 SFDVKD. V was trimmed by 5 bases and J by 4 bases, leaving 5 bases between them. This CDR3 contains 12 residues. CDR3 region: CATSGGNQPQHF. For the CDR3, the DNA is TGTGCCACCAGTGGGGGAAATCAGCCCCAGCATTTT.

V usage is TRBV7-3 and J usage is TRBJ2-2; TRBD1 might be the D (6 bases). The CDR3 runs to 17 residues. The germline V gene encodes CDR1 SGHTA and CDR2 FQGTGA. Between the trimmed V and J ends, which lost 2 bases and 1 base, there was a span of 14 bases. The CDR3 nucleotides read TGTGCCAGCAGCTTATGGGGTCAGACAGGGAACACCGGGGAGCTGTTTTTT. Translating gives CASSLWGQTGNTGELFF. The full variable domain, its missing parts supplied by reference TRBV7-3 and TRBJ2-2, is GAGVSQTPSNKVTEKGKYVELRCDPISGHTALYWYRQSLGQGPEFLIYFQGTGAADDSGLPNDRFFAVRPEGSVSTLKIQRTERGDSAVYLCASSLWGQTGNTGELFFGEGSRLTVL.

This chain links TRBV19 with TRBJ2-1; a weak D match, TRBD2 (6 bases). The germline gives CDR1 LNHDA, CDR2 SQIVND (reference sequence). The V end was cut by 5 bases, the J end by 3 bases, with 8 bases between. The CDR3 loop spans 13 amino acids. The CDR3 sequence is CASSGGLYNEQFF. As DNA, the CDR3 is TGTGCCAGTAGTGGGGGACTCTACAATGAGCAGTTCTTC.

The V gene is TRBV19, the J gene TRBJ2-7; 9 bases are a match to TRBD2. CDR3 size: 15 residues. Unmatched junction bases numbered 12, after V lost 9 bases and J lost 3 bases. CDR1 is LNHDA and CDR2 is SQIVND in the germline V gene (reference sequence). CDR3 coding DNA: TGTGCCAGCAATGACCCGACTAGCGGACTCTACGAGCAGTACTTC. Encoded protein: CASNDPTSGLYEQYF.

The V and J genes are TRBV27 and TRBJ2-7; 8 bases line up with TRBD1. Looked up from germline, CDR1 is MNHEY and CDR2 is SMNVEV (reference sequence). V lost 6 bases to trimming and J lost 3 bases; unmatched junction nucleotides: 7. CDR3 length equals 14 residues. DNA for the CDR3: TGTGCCAGCAGCAGGGGGCGCCAAGGCTACGAGCAGTACTTC. Residues: CASSRGRQGYEQYF.

The chain is built from TRBV6-5 and TRBJ1-2, with D unclear. With 7 bases removed from V and 8 bases from J, the gap between germline ends came to 14 bases. The CDR3 runs 12 residues. Germline V gives CDR1 MNHEY, CDR2 SVGAGI. CDR3 protein: CASTKGVEGYTF. The CDR3 DNA reads as TGTGCCAGCACCAAGGGTGTTGAGGGCTACACCTTC.

V gene TRBV30 combines with J gene TRBJ2-7; the D gene is possibly TRBD1 (5 bases). The germline V gene encodes CDR1 GTSNPN and CDR2 SVGIG (reference sequence). The CDR3 runs to 14 residues. V shed 5 bases and J shed 2 bases, with 16 bases lying between them. The CDR3 DNA sequence: TGTGCCTGGCAGCCCTCCACAGGACCCTACGAGCAGTACTTC. Translating it yields CAWQPSTGPYEQYF. The whole variable domain, filled in from reference TRBV30 and TRBJ2-7, reads SQTIHQWPATLVQPVGSPLSLECTVEGTSNPNLYWYRQAAGRGLQLLFYSVGIGQISSEVPQNLSASRPQDRQFILSSKKLLLSDSGFYLCAWQPSTGPYEQYFGPGTRLTVT.

J is TRBJ2-1 and V is TRBV10-3, with a weak D call TRBD1 (6 bases). The V end was cut by 3 bases, the J end by 13 bases, with 13 bases between. This CDR3 is built from 12 residues. Germline CDR1 is ENHRY and CDR2 is SYGVKD. The CDR3 loop reads CAISDTGTLQFF. The CDR3 DNA sequence: TGTGCCATCAGTGACACCGGGACACTTCAGTTCTTC.

The chain couples TRBV6-2 or TRBV6-3 to TRBJ1-5; TRBD1 agrees at 8 bases. J lost 5 bases, V lost 0 bases, and 15 bases had no gene match. In germline, CDR1 is MNHEY, CDR2 SVGEGT. The CDR3 covers 19 residues. The DNA for the CDR3 is TGTGCCAGCAGTTACTCGACAGATCCCGGGACAGGTCTAGATCAGCCCCAGCATTTT. Amino acid sequence: CASSYSTDPGTGLDQPQHF.

The chain couples TRBV4-2 to TRBJ1-2, with 10 bases matching TRBD1. In germline, CDR1 is LGHNA, CDR2 YNFKEQ. This CDR3 is built from 15 residues. V trimming: 0 bases; J trimming: 8 bases; junction bases outside the gene matches: 6. The CDR3 spells CASSQDSGTGVGYTF. The CDR3 DNA follows: TGTGCCAGCAGCCAAGACTCCGGGACAGGGGTCGGCTACACCTTC.

This clone showed up just once. This chain links TRBV9 with TRBJ1-5; the D is unclear. The germline V gene has CDR1 SGDLS and CDR2 YYNGEE. This CDR3 contains 14 residues. V was shortened by 5 bases and J by 0 bases, with 9 bases between the two germline ends. The CDR3 bases are TGTGCCAGCAGTTCAACGTATAGCAATCAGCCCCAGCATTTT. The encoded protein is CASSSTYSNQPQHF.

This clone was seen a few times. Other DNA sequences within the sample encode an identical CDR3. This rearrangement joins TRBV30 to TRBJ2-7; 7 bases map to TRBD1. Per the germline V gene, CDR1 is GTSNPN and CDR2 is SVGIG (reference sequence). Germline trimming cut 4 bases from V and 1 base from J; bases unmatched to any gene: 4. The length of the CDR3 is 13 residues. CDR3 nucleotides: TGTGCCTGGACCCCGGGACAGTCCTACGAGCAGTACTTC. This sequence encodes CAWTPGQSYEQYF.

The chain couples TRBV30 to TRBJ1-3; D not resolved. The CDR3 covers 12 residues. CDR1 and CDR2 from the germline V gene are GTSNPN and SVGIG (reference sequence). V shed 2 bases and J shed 2 bases, with 4 bases lying between them. CDR3 DNA: TGTGCCTGGAGTCCAACTGGAAACACCATATATTTT. Its translation is CAWSPTGNTIYF.